This T cell receptor (beta chain) was found in a study of T cell repertoires in cytomegalovirus infection. Study as a whole: An indication of both CMV infection and matching HLA type came from public TCR beta signatures.

The germline gives CDR1 SGHTA, CDR2 FQGNSA. This CDR3 contains 17 residues. The V gene end was trimmed by 6 bases and the J gene end by 0 bases; junction bases not matched to a gene: 12. TCRdb processed the reads anew with MiXCR; each CDR3 protein has one entry. This table holds approximately 500,000 distinct CDR3 sequences, roughly 29% found once. The clonotype was recovered from a human donor in good health (CMV status not recorded). Some clones in this sample may be carry-over from other donors' samples. Sequencing input: PBMCs. The chain carries TRBV7-2 and TRBJ2-3, with 7 bases identical to TRBD2. CDR3 bases: TGTGCCAGCAGTCCGGGGGTAGCGGGTTCGAGCACAGATACGCAGTATTTT. Protein sequence: CASSPGVAGSSTDTQYF.